This T cell receptor (beta chain) appears in the sequencing data of a study of T cells in Graves' hyperthyroidism and ophthalmopathy. Study information: Peripheral blood samples were taken at initial diagnosis, prior to any treatment. Regarding the study as a whole: Most thyroid clonotypes that were expanded above 0.001 also turned up in blood.

From RNA transcripts, TCR beta CDR3 regions were amplified. Initially, a first-round RT-PCR of the TCR CDR3 employed the HTBI primer set. MiXCR, applied by TCRdb to the multiplex PCR reads, yields one record per CDR3 protein. Here the sample spans approximately 200,000 distinct CDR3 sequences, roughly 18% being singletons. CDR1 is SGHTA, CDR2 FQGNSA, per germline. Trimming took off 2 bases at V and 1 base at J, with 11 bases between the two ends. The CDR3 is 15 amino acids. This clonotype was counted at least ten times. Its antigen is currently unknown. Absence of ophthalmopathy progression within 18 months defined stable Graves' hyperthyroidism.

The sequence was collected from a man in his forties with Graves' hyperthyroidism. Source material: blood. The V gene is TRBV7-2, the J gene TRBJ1-1, with unresolved D. The CDR3 reads CASSLYPRRNTEAFF. The CDR3 DNA follows: TGTGCCAGCAGCTTATATCCCCGGAGGAACACTGAAGCTTTCTTT.